The 5 T cell receptor beta chains reported below all come from one sample, sequenced in a study of identical twins. TCRdb re-called the 5' RACE reads through MiXCR, storing one row per CDR3 protein. The repertoire includes some 570,000 distinct CDR3 sequences, around 20% of them detected once, and more than 0.4% sits in the top ten. This sample also appeared in a second study, on yellow fever vaccine responses in identical twins.

Sequenced material: CD4+ T cells sorted from blood. The receptors shown here come from a woman aged 18-29 years in good health.

The V and J genes are TRBV9 and TRBJ2-3; D not certain. The CDR3 is made up of 14 amino acids. Trimming stripped 0 bases from V and 1 base from J, with 6 bases between. The germline CDR1 and CDR2 sequences are SGDLS and YYNGEE. The CDR3 region is CASSVDGRTDTQYF. In nucleotides, the CDR3 is TGTGCCAGCAGCGTAGACGGACGCACAGATACGCAGTATTTT.

The V gene is TRBV5-1, the J gene TRBJ2-5; 10 bases map to TRBD1. Germline values: CDR1 SGHRS, CDR2 YFSETQ. The V and J ends lost 4 bases and 2 bases, in that order; junction bases with no gene match: 11. The CDR3 runs 17 residues. CDR3 loop: CASSTGAGTGDQETQYF. The CDR3 bases are TGCGCCAGCAGCACCGGGGCCGGGACAGGGGATCAAGAGACCCAGTACTTC. Using reference TRBV5-1 and TRBJ2-5 for the parts outside the CDR3, the full variable domain is KAGVTQTPRYLIKTRGQQVTLSCSPISGHRSVSWYQQTPGQGLQFLFEYFSETQRNKGNFPGRFSGRQFSNSRSEMNVSTLELGDSALYLCASSTGAGTGDQETQYFGPGTRLLVL.

The CDR3 nucleotides read TGCGCCAGCAGCCCCTCTAGCGGGAGACCCTACGAGCAGTACTTC. Amino acids: CASSPSSGRPYEQYF. The chain employs TRBV5-1 and TRBJ2-7, with TRBD2 matching over 10 bases. The CDR3 is 15 residues long. V gave up 4 bases and J gave up 2 bases; unmatched junction bases: 6. Germline CDR1 reads SGHRS; CDR2 reads YFSETQ.

The V call is TRBV5-1, the J call TRBJ2-2; D not certain. V shed 0 bases and J shed 2 bases, with 8 bases lying between them. Germline CDR1 is SGHRS and CDR2 is YFSETQ. This CDR3 spans 15 amino acids. CDR3 residues: CASSLGGLNTGELFF. CDR3 bases: TGCGCCAGCAGCTTGGGTGGGCTAAACACCGGGGAGCTGTTTTTT.

V usage is TRBV6-5 and J usage is TRBJ2-4; TRBD2 is a possible D gene (6 bases). CDR1 is MNHEY and CDR2 is SVGAGI in the germline V gene. V was trimmed by 0 bases and J by 8 bases, leaving 26 bases between them. The CDR3 extends over 19 amino acids. This CDR3 is CASSYSFGSTASWGDIQYF. CDR3 sequence (DNA): TGTGCCAGCAGTTACTCATTCGGCTCGACAGCCTCTTGGGGGGACATTCAGTACTTC.